Below, one TCR beta chain is given with its context. Its target is not known. This specimen comes from a study of OX40 agonist ivuxolimab in advanced cancers. About the research overall: Averaging roughly 60 years in age, with a range of about 23 to 90, the cohort was 82.7% male. Therapy given before enrollment (anti-PD-1, anti-PD-L1 or anti-CTLA-4) was allowed, and 40% had some. Study results and limitations: People who partly responded at 0.1-3.0 mg/kg had some of the least clonal expansion seen. Both blood CD4+ and CD8+ T cells showed clonal growth by week 6 at 0.1 to 3.0 mg/kg.

The CDR3 covers 23 residues. CDR1 and CDR2 from the germline V gene are SGHRS and YFSETQ. V lost 2 bases, J lost 2 bases, and 36 bases lay in between. Some clones are missing from TCRdb's copy, which holds only in-frame ones; the method was immunoSEQ multiplex PCR. There are just over 25,000 clones in the sample; 70% to 90% occur only once, and about 14% lies in the top ten. This sample comprised CD4+ or CD8+ T cells sorted from blood, obtained in a trial of the OX40 agonist ivuxolimab. This rearrangement joins TRBV5-1 to TRBJ2-3, with a possible D match to TRBD1 (10 bases). The receptor's source is an adult with an advanced solid tumor such as melanoma, head and neck, liver or kidney cancer. The CDR3 is CASSFPGQGTSGAGGTPTDTQYF. The DNA for the CDR3 is TGCGCCAGCAGCTTCCCGGGACAGGGGACCTCAGGGGCGGGAGGGACCCCCACAGATACGCAGTATTTT.